The entry below gives a single TCR beta chain sequence along with its context. The ends were cut back, 8 bases at V and 12 bases at J, with 13 bases in the middle. Germline CDR1 and CDR2: MNHEY and SVGAGI. The CDR3 consists of 10 residues. This specimen belongs to a study of blood T cell repertoires in COVID-19. Study overall: T cells, B-cell-depleted T cells, or PBMCs provided the cDNA or gDNA that served as material.

Data came from immunoSEQ multiplex PCR; TCRdb stores just in-frame clones and leaves some out. The sample records under 200,000 clones, under 85% being singletons. The chain links TRBV6-5 to TRBJ1-2; D call uncertain. This sequence originates from a man aged 70-80 years who had recovered from COVID-19. Sequenced: peripheral blood. Here the CDR3 reads CASGRSFDTF. CDR3 nucleotide sequence: TGTGCCAGCGGCAGGTCTTTCGACACCTTC.